The 2 T cell receptor beta chains below come from one sample, sequenced in a study of T cells in Graves' hyperthyroidism and ophthalmopathy. Amplification of TCR beta CDR3 regions was performed using RNA transcripts as template. HTBI primers were employed in a first-round RT-PCR of the TCR CDR3. TCRdb independently ran MiXCR on the multiplex PCR reads; one entry per CDR3 protein. The sample shows 500,000 to 550,000 distinct CDR3 sequences, roughly 20% of them seen only once. The sequenced sample was blood. These receptors were obtained from a man aged 18 to 35 with Graves' hyperthyroidism.

This clonotype was counted many times. The CDR3 reads CASRREEVPYEQYF. CDR3 DNA: TGTGCCAGCAGAAGGGAGGAGGTACCCTACGAGCAGTACTTC. The genes are TRBV6-5 and TRBJ2-7; TRBD2 might be the D (6 bases). Germline lookup yields CDR1 MNHEY and CDR2 SVGAGI. Between the trimmed V and J ends, which lost 6 bases and 2 bases, there was a span of 14 bases. This CDR3 is built from 14 residues.

This clonotype was detected many times. V usage is TRBV28 and J usage is TRBJ2-7; no clear D gene. There are 11 residues in the CDR3. Germline CDR1 MDHEN, CDR2 SYDVKM. Trimming stripped 7 bases from V and 5 bases from J, with 9 bases between. CDR3: CASTRSHEQYF. DNA of the CDR3: TGTGCCAGCACGAGGTCCCACGAGCAGTACTTC. Full variable domain (missing parts from reference TRBV28 and TRBJ2-7): DVKVTQSSRYLVKRTGEKVFLECVQDMDHENMFWYRQDPGLGLRLIYFSYDVKMKEKGDIPEGYSVSREKKERFSLILESASTNQTSMYLCASTRSHEQYFGPGTRLTVT.